This T cell receptor (beta chain) is from a study of spatial heterogeneity in lung cancer (dated by TCRdb to about 2019). Background on the whole study: Beta-chain transcripts were consistently detected in greater numbers than alpha-chain transcripts, which likely reflects a higher abundance of beta-chain transcripts. The study quantitatively compared TCR alpha and beta repertoires across multiple tumor regions, matched nontumor lung and blood in non-small cell lung cancer. In the raw uncorrected reads, each unique combination of TCR and UMI appeared on average more than ten times. Both alpha and beta chains were TCR-sequenced in samples taken at surgery, namely 220 tumor regions, 63 to 70 matched nontumor lung samples and some 53 PBMC samples. A strong correlation was found between TCR transcript counts in tumor regions and a T cell transcriptional module score from matched bulk RNA-seq. Nonsynonymous mutation counts, determined by whole-exome sequencing of tumor tissue, were related to features of the TCR repertoire.

Its CDR3 holds 17 amino acids, cysteine through phenylalanine. The retained sequence is limited to the CDR3, 51 bases, with the frame set at the first base. In the germline V gene, CDR1 corresponds to SGHTA and CDR2 to FQGNSA. The germline ends are 17 bases apart after V is trimmed by 4 bases and J by 1 base. Libraries were made using 5' RACE. The sample was run on a NextSeq 500. To allow correction of PCR and sequencing errors, the TCR library protocol tagged every TCR cDNA molecule with a unique molecular identifier. In the original analysis: TCR identification, UMI-based error correction and CDR3 extraction were performed with Decombinator tools. TCRs above a frequency of 2 per 1,000, corresponding to the top 1% of the tumor frequency distribution, were defined as expanded. Expanded tumor TCRs statistically deemed absent (corrected P<0.05) from at least one tumor region were classed as regional, and all other expanded tumor TCRs were classed as ubiquitous. Rényi diversity was computed with the R vegan package after subsampling each repertoire 100 times to 5,000 TCRs. CDR3 similarity networks were built from amino acid triplet string-kernel similarity, connecting CDR3s with pairwise similarity above 0.82. Starting from the raw public reads, TCRdb applied fastp trimming at Q25, assembled clones with MiXCR and retained in-frame beta chains. Under each unique CDR3 protein, matching rows form one entry showing the most common genes and DNA. TCRdb's processing, not the authors', yielded these V and J calls. The sample has about 9,200 distinct CDR3 sequences on record, around 8.9% of them singletons. The top ten clones comprise roughly 25% of the sample.

Overall results and qualifications from the work: Counts of ubiquitous and regional expanded TCRs correlated with counts of ubiquitous and regional nonsynonymous mutations, respectively. A correlation was observed between the number of expanded intratumoral alpha and beta TCRs and the tumor nonsynonymous mutation count. TCR-seq was estimated to cover only roughly 6.8% of tumor T cells for alpha chains and around 13% for beta chains. Confirming at a functional level the hypothesis that regional TCRs recognize regional mutations was considered to require additional single-cell paired TCR alpha and beta sequencing.

Interpreted using the paper, the time point label stands for: sample taken at primary tumor resection. Samples were obtained from 72 patients with early-stage, untreated non-small cell lung cancer from the lung TRACERx cohort. Whole RNA extracted from tumor and nontumor lung tissue, or from cryopreserved PBMC samples, was used for TCR sequencing without cell sorting. A patient was chosen for TCR sequencing only when enough RNA was available from at least two tumor regions. Before selection, tumor and adjacent nontumor lung specimens were reviewed by a lung pathologist. At least ten counts were recorded for this clonotype. Its antigen is still unknown. The input lacks base qualities; no much larger clone sits a single base away.

The origin of this receptor is a male donor with early-stage non-small cell lung cancer. Sequencing was performed on lung tumor tissue, taken at surgery. The chain links TRBV7-2 with TRBJ2-4, with the D call tentatively TRBD1 or TRBD2, each fitting 7 bases. In nucleotides, the sequence is TGTGCCAGCAGCTCCCAGGGGGGGATGGGGGCCAAAAACATTCAGTACTTC. Its translation reads: CASSSQGGMGAKNIQYF.